This section outlines one T cell receptor (beta chain) sequence together with its context. Its antigen is not identified. Researchers used genomic DNA as the template to profile TCR beta VDJ and CDR3. TCRdb used MiXCR to reprocess the reads, holding one entry per CDR3 protein. The sample consists of around 200,000 distinct CDR3 sequences, 54% of them appearing once. The data were taken from a study of CD8+CD57+ T cells in acquired aplastic anemia. Overall study context: An average of about 3.4 ug of DNA was obtained from sorted CD4+ and CD8+ cells. Healthy donors yielded some 10 million CD4+ cell reads on average.

Whole-study findings and limits: No significant difference in CD8+ Simpson's diversity was found between patients and controls. The study identified around 28 CD8+ CDR3 sequences shared by patients and controls.

The sequence derives from a human donor in good health, serving as a control. Sequencing was done on a sample of sorted CD4+, CD8+, or CD8+CD57+ T cells (not recorded which) from PBMCs.

CDR3 amino acids: CASSRVGSYGYTF. The CDR3 DNA is TGTGCCAGTTCCAGGGTGGGCAGCTATGGCTACACCTTC. The chain recombines TRBV19 with TRBJ1-2, with D perhaps matching TRBD1 (5 bases). The CDR3 is 13 residues long. Germline V gene sequence: CDR1 LNHDA, CDR2 SQIVND (reference sequence). V gave up 8 bases and J gave up 4 bases, with 14 bases separating them.